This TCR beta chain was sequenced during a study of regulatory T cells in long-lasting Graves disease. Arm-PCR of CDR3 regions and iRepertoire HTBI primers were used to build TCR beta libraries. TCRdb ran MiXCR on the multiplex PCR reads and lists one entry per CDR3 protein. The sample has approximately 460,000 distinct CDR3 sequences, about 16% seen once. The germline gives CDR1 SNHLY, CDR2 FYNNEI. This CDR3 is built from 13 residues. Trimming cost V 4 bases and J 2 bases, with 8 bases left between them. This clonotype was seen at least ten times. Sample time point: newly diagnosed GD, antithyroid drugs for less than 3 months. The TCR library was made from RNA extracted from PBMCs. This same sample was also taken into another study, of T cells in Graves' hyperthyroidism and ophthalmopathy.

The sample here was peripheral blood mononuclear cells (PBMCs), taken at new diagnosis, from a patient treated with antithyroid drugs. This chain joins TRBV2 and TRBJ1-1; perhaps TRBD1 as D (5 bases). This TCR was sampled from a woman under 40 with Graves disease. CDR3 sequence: CASSVDSNTEAFF. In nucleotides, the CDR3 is TGTGCCAGCAGTGTCGACAGTAACACTGAAGCTTTCTTT.